The sequence of this T cell receptor (beta chain) was determined in a study of blood T cell repertoires in COVID-19. As for the study in general: Sites in the United States, Italy and Spain provided acute and convalescent COVID-19 samples. T cells, B-cell-depleted T cells, or PBMCs provided the cDNA or gDNA that served as material.

Germline loops: CDR1 MGHDK, CDR2 SYGVNS. The CDR3 runs 16 residues. V gave up 4 bases and J gave up 1 base; unmatched junction bases: 5. Per the original data handling: Amplification of reference gene primers provided the estimated nucleated cell counts. Measured with immunoSEQ multiplex PCR; TCRdb has only the in-frame clones, and not every one. V and J calls plus clone size are reproduced from that table; the DNA served to infer D and trimming. The top ten hold approximately 18% of the sample, which has 120,000 or so clones, roughly four fifths seen once. Seattle cases were enrolled at active infection and followed longitudinally.

The sample taken for sequencing was peripheral blood. This clonotype was sampled from a man in his thirties or forties with COVID-19, enrolled during active disease. The chain joins TRBV25-1 to TRBJ2-1, with 9 bases lining up with TRBD1. This CDR3 is CASSGTDRGSYNEQFF. CDR3 nucleotide sequence: TGTGCCAGCAGTGGAACAGACAGGGGGTCCTACAATGAGCAGTTCTTC.